This T cell receptor (beta chain) was recorded in a study of cytomegalovirus exposure and HLA in healthy donors. V lost 2 bases to trimming and J lost 4 bases; unmatched junction nucleotides: 10. Germline V gives CDR1 SEHNR, CDR2 FQNEAQ (reference sequence). The CDR3 is 16 amino acids. With 60 Vbeta and 13 Jbeta primers, the PCR was carried out. Original processing methods: Later analysis identified tens of millions of unique TCR beta chains, approximately 10 million shared. TCRdb's copy holds only in-frame clones and misses some; the assay was immunoSEQ multiplex PCR. V and J calls and clone size are given by that table; D and trimming were obtained from the DNA. The sample lists 90,000 to 150,000 clones; 8.5% to 9% were seen once. The study, taken as a whole, reports: TCR beta chain V- and J-gene trimming was linked, in a later analysis, to a missense variant in DCLRE1C.

Of note for this clone: Antigen: not known.

The receptor was derived from a woman in her 40s in good health and CMV-seropositive. The material sequenced was PBMCs. This chain links TRBV7-9 with TRBJ1-1; 7 positions agree with TRBD1. In nucleotides, the CDR3 is TGTGCCAGCAGCTTACCCGACAGGGAAGTTAGCACTGAAGCTTTCTTT. It encodes CASSLPDREVSTEAFF.